This T cell receptor beta chain is drawn from a study of T cell changes during pregnancy in multiple sclerosis. Repertoires were generated with immunoSEQ multiplex PCR, while TCRdb's copy carries only in-frame clones and drops some. The sample lists approximately 80,000 clones; about 94% were seen once. The germline gives CDR1 SGHAT, CDR2 FQNNGV. Trimming left V 0 bases short and J 7 bases short, with 13 bases between. The CDR3 spans 15 residues. The genes are TRBV11-2 and TRBJ1-5; D is perhaps TRBD1 (6 bases). This specimen was peripheral blood, taken in the third trimester of pregnancy. The sequence was collected from a female donor with multiple sclerosis, enrolled in a pregnancy study. CDR3 loop: CASSLDLGRGQPQHF. The CDR3 nucleotides are TGTGCCAGCAGCTTAGATCTGGGGAGGGGGCAGCCCCAGCATTTT.